The T cell receptor (beta chain) under discussion was sequenced for a study of blood T cells in healthy people across ages. Study-level results: Relative to aged donors, long-lived donors carried more naive CD4+ cells and displayed higher diversity.

V lost 8 bases, J lost 1 base, and 16 bases lay in between. The CDR3 consists of 15 residues. CDR1 and CDR2 from the germline V gene are MNHNS and SASEGT. As concerns this clonotype: The antigen remains unidentified.

For the second PCR, which ran for 7 to 11 cycles, a sample-barcoded 5' primer and a J-beta primer mix were used. MiXCR, run by TCRdb on the 5' RACE reads, gives a single entry per CDR3 protein. The data show approximately 800,000 distinct CDR3 sequences, approximately 53% seen once. Input material: blood. This receptor was obtained from a man between 40 and 49 years old in good health. The chain couples TRBV6-1 to TRBJ2-3; D is ambiguous. The CDR3 sequence is CASRRAGIGTDTQYF. CDR3 coding DNA: TGTGCCAGCCGGAGAGCTGGGATTGGCACAGATACGCAGTATTTT.